Reported below is one T cell receptor (beta chain). The data are from a study of blood T cells in healthy people across ages. It was with a sample-barcoded 5' primer and a J-beta primer mix that a second PCR of about 6 to 12 cycles was run. TCRdb reprocessed the 5' RACE reads with MiXCR, giving one entry per CDR3 protein. The sample includes 920,000 or so distinct CDR3 sequences, 40% to 50% seen only once; the top ten take about 19%. This clonotype was obtained from an older woman in good health. The sequenced sample consisted of blood.

CDR3 nucleotide sequence: TGTGCCAGCAGCAAAGTACCCACAGTCATCGACAACCCCTACGAGCAGTACTTC. Protein product: CASSKVPTVIDNPYEQYF. The V and J genes are TRBV21-1 and TRBJ2-7. TRBV21-1 is listed as a pseudogene. The CDR3 has 18 amino acids.